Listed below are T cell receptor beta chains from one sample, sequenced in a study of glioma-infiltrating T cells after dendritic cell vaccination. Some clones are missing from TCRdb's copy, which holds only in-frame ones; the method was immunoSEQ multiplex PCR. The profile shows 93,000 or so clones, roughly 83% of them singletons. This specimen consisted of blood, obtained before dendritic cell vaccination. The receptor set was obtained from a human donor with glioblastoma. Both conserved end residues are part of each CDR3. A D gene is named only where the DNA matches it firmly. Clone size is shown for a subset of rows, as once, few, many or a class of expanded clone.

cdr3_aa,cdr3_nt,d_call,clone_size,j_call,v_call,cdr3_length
CASSLMGNRDTEAFF,TGCGCCAGCAGCTTGATGGGTAACAGGGACACTGAAGCTTTCTTT,NA,NA,TRBJ1-1,TRBV5-1,15
CASSEASRGPGELFF,TGTGCCAGCAGTGAGGCTTCAAGGGGGCCCGGGGAGCTGTTTTTT,TRBD1,NA,TRBJ2-2,TRBV2,15
CASRSGKTNYGYTF,TGTGCCAGCAGGTCCGGGAAGACTAACTATGGCTACACCTTC,NA,NA,TRBJ1-2,TRBV6-5,14
CASRKGVYEQYF,TGTGCCAGCAGAAAGGGGGTCTACGAGCAGTACTTC,NA,NA,TRBJ2-7,TRBV28,12
CASSHADRTRDEKLFF,TGTGCCAGCAGCCACGCCGACAGGACTCGTGATGAAAAACTGTTTTTT,NA,NA,TRBJ1-4,TRBV7-9,16
CASKQARWLNSPLHF,TGTGCCAGCAAACAGGCGAGATGGCTCAATTCACCCCTCCACTTT,NA,NA,TRBJ1-6,TRBV6-5,15
CASSLAGPNVVEQYF,TGTGCCAGCAGCTTGGCGGGTCCTAACGTTGTGGAGCAGTACTTC,NA,NA,TRBJ2-7,TRBV5-4,15
CASSHERGGTEAFF,TGTGCCAGCAGCCACGAAAGGGGGGGAACTGAAGCTTTCTTT,NA,NA,TRBJ1-1,TRBV6-6,14
CASSYGQPYGYTF,TGTGCCAGCAGTTACGGACAGCCTTATGGCTACACCTTC,NA,NA,TRBJ1-2,TRBV6-6,13
CASSLAGGANYGYTF,TGCGCCAGCAGCTTGGCGGGGGGAGCTAACTATGGCTACACCTTC,NA,NA,TRBJ1-2,TRBV5-1,15
CASSLALQGGGEKLFF,TGCGCCAGCAGCTTGGCCTTACAGGGCGGTGGTGAAAAACTGTTTTTT,NA,NA,TRBJ1-4,TRBV5-1,16
CASREDRGRPYEQYF,TGTGCCAGCAGGGAAGACAGGGGGAGACCCTACGAGCAGTACTTC,TRBD1,NA,TRBJ2-7,TRBV2,15
CASSYPTGRKEETQYF,TGCGCCAGCAGCTATCCCACAGGGAGAAAAGAAGAGACCCAGTACTTC,NA,NA,TRBJ2-5,TRBV5-1,16
CSAGTGGTHF,TGCAGTGCTGGGACAGGGGGCACACACTTT,TRBD1,NA,TRBJ1-6,TRBV20-1,10
CASSPGGRTYEQYF,TGCGCCAGCAGCCCGGGGGGCAGAACCTACGAGCAGTACTTC,NA,NA,TRBJ2-7,TRBV5-1,14
CASSVLGGTGELFF,TGTGCCAGCAGTGTACTAGGAGGCACCGGGGAGCTGTTTTTT,NA,NA,TRBJ2-2,TRBV2,14
CASSQERTSEKRLAKNIQYF,TGCGCCAGCAGCCAAGAAAGGACTAGCGAAAAAAGACTAGCCAAAAACATTCAGTACTTC,TRBD2,NA,TRBJ2-4,TRBV4-1,20
CSVELAGVTYEQYF,TGCAGCGTTGAACTAGCGGGGGTGACGTACGAGCAGTACTTC,TRBD2,NA,TRBJ2-7,TRBV29-1,14
CAWSRRGRDTIYF,TGTGCCTGGAGTAGGAGGGGGAGGGACACCATATATTTT,NA,NA,TRBJ1-3,TRBV30,13
CASSVGGTVSYNEQFF,TGTGCCAGCAGCGTAGGGGGGACTGTCTCCTACAATGAGCAGTTCTTC,NA,NA,TRBJ2-1,TRBV9,16
CASSFRQGFVYTEAFF,TGTGCCAGCAGCTTCAGACAGGGGTTCGTTTACACTGAAGCTTTCTTT,TRBD1,NA,TRBJ1-1,TRBV11-2,16
CASSPESNQPQHF,TGTGCCAGCAGTCCCGAGAGCAATCAGCCCCAGCATTTT,NA,NA,TRBJ1-5,TRBV2,13
CASSKQQIDTQYF,TGTGCCAGCAGCAAACAACAGATAGATACGCAGTATTTT,NA,NA,TRBJ2-3,TRBV21-1,13
CASTVQGWGNQPQHF,TGTGCCAGCACCGTACAGGGTTGGGGCAATCAGCCCCAGCATTTT,NA,NA,TRBJ1-5,TRBV2,15
CASSVTAGGRRPTDTQYF,TGTGCCAGCAGCGTTACAGCGGGGGGCCGAAGACCCACAGATACGCAGTATTTT,TRBD2,NA,TRBJ2-3,TRBV9,18
CASSLSRDRGPRGETQYF,TGCGCTAGCAGCCTCAGCCGGGACAGGGGGCCTCGGGGGGAGACCCAGTACTTC,TRBD1,once,TRBJ2-5,TRBV4-1,18
CASSLARDTQYF,TGTGCCAGCAGCTTAGCGCGAGATACGCAGTATTTT,NA,NA,TRBJ2-3,TRBV7-3,12
CASSLWDTSNYGYTF,TGTGCCAGCAGTTTATGGGACACTTCTAACTATGGCTACACCTTC,NA,NA,TRBJ1-2,TRBV28,15